This entry concerns a single TCR beta chain. Its specificity is not known. This entry comes from a study of graft-versus-host responses after intestinal transplantation. Clones were sequenced by immunoSEQ multiplex PCR, and TCRdb holds only the in-frame ones, with some missing. The data contain about 36,000 clones, less than 95% of them singletons. CDR1 KGHSH and CDR2 LQKENI come from the germline V gene. There are 17 residues in the CDR3. V gave up 0 bases and J gave up 1 base, with 13 bases separating them. The chain recombines TRBV18 with TRBJ1-3; D is ambiguous. This receptor was taken from a human donor who was the organ donor for an intestinal transplant. The sample here was unstimulated CD4+ T cells sorted from spleen or lymph node cells, taken before transplant. For the CDR3, the DNA is TGTGCCAGCTCACCACCTCTACGGGGTTGGTCTGGAAACACCATATATTTT. Its protein is CASSPPLRGWSGNTIYF.